Listed below are T cell receptor beta chains from one sample, sequenced in a study of cytomegalovirus exposure and HLA in healthy donors. The table came from immunoSEQ multiplex PCR; TCRdb's copy has only in-frame clones and leaves some out. In the table there are over 150,000 clones, roughly 65% of which are singletons. The sequenced material came from PBMCs. Receptors originate from a woman under 30 in good health and CMV-seropositive. The CDR3 runs from the conserved cysteine through the conserved F or W.

CDR3 protein | V gene
CASSSTQGQHYNEQFF | TRBV11-2
CSAGWETEQYF | TRBV29-1
CASSPFDSGNQPQHF | TRBV6-1
CASSSTYRNSPLHF | TRBV5-4
CASSQDRDQPQHF | TRBV4-1
CAWSQGAYGYTF | TRBV30
CASSPITGLGETQYF | TRBV18
CASSLDGGRQNSPLHF | TRBV7-9
CASSLGGGTEETQYF | TRBV7-2
CASRSRHGRETQYF | TRBV19
CASSLDLAKQYF | TRBV7-2
CASSDRDEQETQYF | TRBV19
CASSEAGGSQPQHF | TRBV6-1
CATSRAGQVSGNTIYF | TRBV15
CASSLRGGHGETQYF | TRBV7-2
CASSLLTARLLQYF | TRBV5-6
CAISESASRLHTDTQYF | TRBV10-3